The rows below give T cell receptor beta chains drawn from one sample of a study of HIV-infected patients and healthy controls. Using its own MiXCR run on the 5' RACE reads, TCRdb lists one record per CDR3 protein. The table includes more than 15,000 distinct CDR3 sequences, approximately 8.3% detected once. Sample: blood. Receptors were obtained from an adult in good health. Both conserved end residues are part of each CDR3. Fields, in order: clone size, V gene, D gene, J gene, CDR3 protein, CDR3 DNA. The D gene is left open where the match is weak. Clone size is shown for a subset of rows, as once, few, many or a class of expanded clone.

clone size: many
V gene: TRBV5-1
D gene: NA
J gene: TRBJ1-5
CDR3 protein: CASRPNEDQPQHF
CDR3 DNA: TGCGCCAGCAGACCGAATGAGGATCAGCCCCAGCATTTT

clone size: many
V gene: TRBV13
D gene: TRBD2
J gene: TRBJ2-3
CDR3 protein: CASLKREGLIDTQYF
CDR3 DNA: TGTGCCAGCCTTAAGCGGGAGGGCCTCATAGATACGCAGTATTTT

clone size: many
V gene: TRBV28
D gene: TRBD2
J gene: TRBJ2-7
CDR3 protein: CASSGGLAASYEQYF
CDR3 DNA: TGTGCCAGCAGCGGTGGACTAGCGGCCTCCTACGAGCAGTACTTC

clone size: NA
V gene: TRBV29-1
D gene: NA
J gene: TRBJ2-1
CDR3 protein: CSGGEGEQFF
CDR3 DNA: TGCAGCGGAGGAGAGGGCGAGCAGTTCTTC

clone size: few
V gene: TRBV10-3
D gene: NA
J gene: TRBJ2-1
CDR3 protein: CAISSGEYSYNEQFF
CDR3 DNA: TGTGCCATCAGTTCAGGCGAGTACTCCTACAATGAGCAGTTCTTC

clone size: many
V gene: TRBV28
D gene: TRBD2
J gene: TRBJ2-7
CDR3 protein: CATRGAGGPYEQYF
CDR3 DNA: TGTGCCACTCGGGGGGCGGGAGGGCCCTACGAGCAGTACTTC

clone size: many
V gene: TRBV7-2
D gene: NA
J gene: TRBJ2-2
CDR3 protein: CASSLAPSGNTGELFF
CDR3 DNA: TGTGCCAGCAGCTTAGCGCCCAGCGGGAACACCGGGGAGCTGTTTTTT

clone size: few
V gene: TRBV2
D gene: NA
J gene: TRBJ1-1
CDR3 protein: CASTSGSITEAFF
CDR3 DNA: TGTGCCAGCACGTCCGGCTCGATAACTGAAGCTTTCTTT

clone size: NA
V gene: TRBV7-9
D gene: NA
J gene: TRBJ2-5
CDR3 protein: CASSLGGGTGVKTTGPETQYF
CDR3 DNA: TGTGCCAGCAGCCTAGGGGGGGGGACGGGAGTGAAGACCACCGGACCTGAGACCCAGTACTTC

clone size: many
V gene: TRBV12-3/TRBV12-4
D gene: NA
J gene: TRBJ2-2
CDR3 protein: CASSLGERDHGELFF
CDR3 DNA: TGTGCCAGCAGTTTGGGGGAAAGAGACCACGGGGAGCTGTTTTTT

clone size: NA
V gene: TRBV5-1
D gene: NA
J gene: TRBJ2-6
CDR3 protein: CASSRASDSGANVLTF
CDR3 DNA: TGCGCCAGCAGCCGGGCGAGCGACTCTGGGGCCAACGTCCTGACTTTC

clone size: few
V gene: TRBV5-5
D gene: NA
J gene: TRBJ2-7
CDR3 protein: CASSSYPQGRSYEQYF
CDR3 DNA: TGTGCCAGCAGCTCTTACCCCCAGGGCCGCTCCTACGAGCAGTACTTC

clone size: NA
V gene: TRBV12-3/TRBV12-4
D gene: TRBD1
J gene: TRBJ1-4
CDR3 protein: CASSLMSGGLVFF
CDR3 DNA: TGTGCCAGCAGTTTAATGTCAGGGGGATTGGTTTTTTTT

clone size: many
V gene: TRBV10-3
D gene: TRBD2
J gene: TRBJ2-7
CDR3 protein: CAISDGPSGSGYEQYF
CDR3 DNA: TGTGCCATCAGTGACGGTCCTAGCGGGAGTGGGTACGAGCAGTACTTC

clone size: many
V gene: TRBV24-1
D gene: NA
J gene: TRBJ2-2
CDR3 protein: CATGARNQDTGELFF
CDR3 DNA: TGTGCCACCGGGGCAAGAAATCAAGACACCGGGGAGCTGTTTTTT

clone size: NA
V gene: TRBV12-3/TRBV12-4
D gene: NA
J gene: TRBJ2-2
CDR3 protein: CASSPTKVGISTGELFF
CDR3 DNA: TGTGCCAGCAGTCCCACTAAAGTTGGGATCAGCACCGGGGAGCTGTTTTTT

clone size: many
V gene: TRBV20-1
D gene: TRBD2
J gene: TRBJ2-1
CDR3 protein: CSASPGTRADEQFF
CDR3 DNA: TGCAGTGCTTCCCCCGGGACTAGGGCCGATGAGCAGTTCTTC

clone size: many
V gene: TRBV28
D gene: NA
J gene: TRBJ2-7
CDR3 protein: CASSFGALTQSYEQYF
CDR3 DNA: TGTGCCAGCAGTTTCGGGGCCCTTACTCAGTCCTACGAGCAGTACTTC

clone size: medium-sized
V gene: TRBV20-1
D gene: TRBD2
J gene: TRBJ2-1
CDR3 protein: CSAKPENRAGEWDEQFF
CDR3 DNA: TGCAGTGCCAAACCCGAAAATCGAGCGGGAGAATGGGATGAGCAGTTCTTC

clone size: few
V gene: TRBV5-4
D gene: NA
J gene: TRBJ2-3
CDR3 protein: CASSLEPAQQYF
CDR3 DNA: TGTGCCAGCAGCTTGGAGCCCGCTCAACAGTATTTT

clone size: many
V gene: TRBV4-2
D gene: NA
J gene: TRBJ1-5
CDR3 protein: CASSRLSGTGGQPQHF
CDR3 DNA: TGTGCCAGCAGCCGCCTCTCCGGGACGGGGGGTCAGCCCCAGCATTTT

clone size: NA
V gene: TRBV4-2
D gene: NA
J gene: TRBJ1-4
CDR3 protein: CASSQGGTNEKLFF
CDR3 DNA: TGTGCCAGCAGCCAAGGAGGGACTAATGAAAAACTGTTTTTT

clone size: medium-sized
V gene: TRBV11-2
D gene: NA
J gene: TRBJ2-4
CDR3 protein: CASSPWGKNIQYF
CDR3 DNA: TGTGCCAGCAGCCCTTGGGGCAAAAACATTCAGTACTTC

clone size: few
V gene: TRBV5-1
D gene: NA
J gene: TRBJ2-3
CDR3 protein: CASSLFSTDTQYF
CDR3 DNA: TGCGCCAGCAGCTTGTTCAGCACAGATACGCAGTATTTT

clone size: many
V gene: TRBV12-3/TRBV12-4
D gene: NA
J gene: TRBJ2-2
CDR3 protein: CASSLSFGGDGGELFF
CDR3 DNA: TGTGCCAGCAGTTTATCGTTCGGAGGGGATGGCGGGGAGCTGTTTTTT

clone size: medium-sized
V gene: TRBV4-1
D gene: TRBD2
J gene: TRBJ2-1
CDR3 protein: CASSRPGTSGVNLYNEQFF
CDR3 DNA: TGCGCCAGCAGCCGACCCGGGACTAGCGGCGTCAACTTGTACAATGAGCAGTTCTTC

clone size: NA
V gene: TRBV28
D gene: TRBD1
J gene: TRBJ1-2
CDR3 protein: CASSSGTGRTYGYTF
CDR3 DNA: TGTGCCAGCAGTTCTGGGACAGGGAGGACCTATGGCTACACCTTC

clone size: many
V gene: TRBV7-2
D gene: NA
J gene: TRBJ2-1
CDR3 protein: CASSFLGSYNEQFF
CDR3 DNA: TGTGCCAGCAGCTTTTTAGGGTCCTACAATGAGCAGTTCTTC

clone size: many
V gene: TRBV2
D gene: TRBD2
J gene: TRBJ2-5
CDR3 protein: CASSRESGSFETQYF
CDR3 DNA: TGTGCCAGCTCGAGGGAAAGCGGGAGTTTTGAGACCCAGTACTTC

clone size: many
V gene: TRBV20-1
D gene: NA
J gene: TRBJ2-3
CDR3 protein: CSAAEPQGTDTQYF
CDR3 DNA: TGCAGTGCAGCCGAACCACAGGGCACAGATACGCAGTATTTT

clone size: medium-sized
V gene: TRBV5-1
D gene: TRBD1
J gene: TRBJ2-5
CDR3 protein: CASSHSRGRQETQYF
CDR3 DNA: TGCGCCAGCAGTCACTCCAGGGGGCGTCAAGAGACCCAGTACTTC

clone size: once
V gene: TRBV2
D gene: NA
J gene: TRBJ2-3
CDR3 protein: CASSDQDSTDTQYF
CDR3 DNA: TGTGCCAGCAGTGACCAGGACAGCACAGATACGCAGTATTTT

clone size: NA
V gene: TRBV7-2
D gene: NA
J gene: TRBJ2-2
CDR3 protein: CASSLAHYTGELFF
CDR3 DNA: TGTGCCAGCAGCTTAGCCCATTACACCGGGGAGCTGTTTTTT

clone size: many
V gene: TRBV3-1
D gene: NA
J gene: TRBJ2-7
CDR3 protein: CASSQGEGWRSYEQYF
CDR3 DNA: TGTGCCAGCAGCCAAGGTGAGGGGTGGAGGTCCTACGAGCAGTACTTC

clone size: many
V gene: TRBV12-3/TRBV12-4
D gene: NA
J gene: TRBJ2-7
CDR3 protein: CASSPSGSDSYEQYF
CDR3 DNA: TGTGCCAGCAGTCCCTCCGGGAGCGACTCCTACGAGCAGTACTTC

clone size: medium-sized
V gene: TRBV28
D gene: NA
J gene: TRBJ1-5
CDR3 protein: CASSAGQNSNQPQHF
CDR3 DNA: TGTGCCAGCAGCGCCGGACAGAATAGCAATCAGCCCCAGCATTTT

clone size: NA
V gene: TRBV7-2
D gene: NA
J gene: TRBJ2-3
CDR3 protein: CASSLADNTDTQYF
CDR3 DNA: TGTGCCAGCAGCTTAGCAGACAACACAGATACGCAGTATTTT